The 30 T cell receptor beta chains below come from one sample, sequenced in a study of blood T cell repertoires in COVID-19. Assay: immunoSEQ multiplex PCR; the TCRdb copy retains only in-frame clones and omits some. The data hold some 310,000 clones, with 87% observed a single time. The specimen sequenced was peripheral blood. These receptors all come from a man over 45 with active or convalescent COVID-19.

The chain couples TRBV5-4 to TRBJ1-4; a possible D gene is TRBD1 (6 bases). The CDR3 is 16 amino acids. The V end lost 4 bases, the J end lost 8 bases, and 21 bases lay between the germline ends. The germline V gene encodes CDR1 SGHNT and CDR2 YYREEE (reference sequence). The CDR3 DNA is TGTGCCAGCAGCCGCGGGGGGCCCGCCCAGAAGGAAAAACTGTTTTTT. Translation gives CASSRGGPAQKEKLFF.

The CDR3 DNA reads as TGTGCCAGCAGGCCCCAAAGCAGGGGAACAGATACGCAGTATTTT. Translation gives CASRPQSRGTDTQYF. The chain joins TRBV2 to TRBJ2-3; a possible D gene is TRBD1 (6 bases). CDR3 size: 15 residues. V shed 6 bases and J shed 3 bases, with 16 bases lying between them. In germline, CDR1 is SNHLY, CDR2 FYNNEI.

This sequence joins TRBV24-1 and TRBJ1-6; D is perhaps TRBD1 (5 bases). CDR3 length: 14 amino acids. V lost 3 bases and J 7 bases, leaving 9 bases between the germline ends. Germline V gene data show CDR1 as KGHDR and CDR2 as SFDVKD. This chain's CDR3 is CATSDAGSNSPLHF. The CDR3 DNA reads TGTGCCACCAGTGATGCAGGGTCGAATTCACCCCTCCACTTT.

The gene calls are TRBV2 and TRBJ2-1, with D maybe TRBD2 (6 bases). The CDR3 runs 18 residues. V was pared by 4 bases and J by 0 bases, with 19 bases between. The V gene's germline CDR1 is SNHLY and CDR2 FYNNEI. CDR3 DNA: TGTGCCAGCAGTGGGAATGTGGGGAGGTCGGGCTCCTACAATGAGCAGTTCTTC. This encodes CASSGNVGRSGSYNEQFF.

This chain connects TRBV3-1 (or the pseudogene TRBV3-2) to TRBJ2-7, with 8 bases aligning to TRBD2. CDR3 length: 16 amino acids. V was pared by 4 bases and J by 0 bases, with 8 bases of the junction left unmatched. Germline CDR1 reads LGHDT; CDR2 reads YNNKEL (reference sequence). CDR3 nucleotides: TGTGCCAGCAGCCCCCTCGGCGGGGGGATCTCCTACGAGCAGTACTTC. This codes for CASSPLGGGISYEQYF.

This chain uses TRBV25-1 with TRBJ2-7, with TRBD1 matching over 7 bases. V was clipped by 1 base and J by 2 bases; unmatched bases: 5. CDR1 and CDR2 from the germline V gene are MGHDK and SYGVNS. CDR3 size: 15 residues. The CDR3 DNA reads as TGTGCCAGCAGTGAATCAGGGGGTATCACCTACGAGCAGTACTTC. Encoded protein: CASSESGGITYEQYF.

V and J are TRBV5-1 and TRBJ2-6; a weak D match, TRBD1 (5 bases). This CDR3 has 16 amino acids. Germline V gene lookup returns CDR1 SGHRS and CDR2 YFSETQ. Trimming cost V 1 base and J 4 bases, with 12 bases left between them. CDR3 loop: CASSLLGAVGANVLTF. The CDR3 DNA is TGCGCCAGCAGCTTGCTAGGGGCTGTGGGGGCCAACGTCCTGACTTTC.

The gene calls are TRBV9 and TRBJ2-6, with 10 positions matching TRBD2. CDR1 and CDR2 (germline): SGDLS, YYNGEE. The CDR3 sequence is 19 residues long. V was pared by 4 bases and J by 0 bases, with 10 bases of the junction left unmatched. In DNA form, the CDR3 reads TGTGCCAGCAGCCCCCTAGCGGGGGTGGGCTTCTCTGGGGCCAACGTCCTGACTTTC. This encodes CASSPLAGVGFSGANVLTF. The full variable domain, in which reference TRBV9 and TRBJ2-6 provide the parts outside the CDR3, is DSGVTQTPKHLITATGQRVTLRCSPRSGDLSVYWYQQSLDQGLQFLIQYYNGEERAKGNILERFSAQQFPDLHSELNLSSLELGDSALYFCASSPLAGVGFSGANVLTFGAGSRLTVL.

This clone was counted only a few times. This chain uses TRBV18 with TRBJ1-5; D is undetermined. Germline CDR1 KGHSH, CDR2 LQKENI. V dropped 3 bases and J dropped 4 bases, with 10 bases sitting between them. This CDR3 has 14 amino acids. The CDR3 DNA reads TGTGCCAGCTCACCGGGCTCTGGAAATCAGCCCCAGCATTTT. It is translated as CASSPGSGNQPQHF.

The CDR3 bases are TGTGCCAGCAGTTTACCGGGACAGGGCTCCTACGAGCAGTACTTC. Protein sequence: CASSLPGQGSYEQYF. This chain joins TRBV6-6 and TRBJ2-7, with 9 bases matching TRBD1. V shed 4 bases and J 0 bases; nucleotides not matched to a gene: 4. Germline-derived CDR1 and CDR2 are MNHNY and SVGAGI (reference sequence). The CDR3 contains 15 residues.

This clone turned up a few times. The CDR3 reads CASSRSFREEQYF. CDR3 bases: TGTGCCAGCAGCAGGTCCTTCAGGGAAGAGCAGTACTTC. The rearrangement joins TRBV21-1 to TRBJ2-7; TRBD1 was called by the table and not checked on the DNA. TRBV21-1 is listed as a pseudogene. The CDR3 loop spans 13 amino acids.

The chain links TRBV7-2 to TRBJ1-2, with 8 bases fitting TRBD1. Trimming at V came to 5 bases and at J to 8 bases, leaving 7 bases not matched to a gene. Looked up from germline, CDR1 is SGHTA and CDR2 is FQGNSA. CDR3 length: 13 residues. The CDR3 loop is CASSQGQGGGYTF. In DNA, the CDR3 is TGTGCCAGCAGCCAAGGACAGGGAGGGGGCTACACCTTC. Supplemented by reference TRBV7-2 and TRBJ1-2, the full variable domain reads GAGVSQSPSNKVTEKGKDVELRCDPISGHTALYWYRQSLGQGLEFLIYFQGNSAPDKSGLPSDRFSAERTGGSVSTLTIQRTQQEDSAVYLCASSQGQGGGYTFGSGTRLTVV.

The CDR3 region is CASRPGTGHTDTQYF. Written as DNA, the CDR3 is TGTGCCAGCAGACCCGGGACAGGGCATACAGATACGCAGTATTTT. This chain uses TRBV6-5 with TRBJ2-3; TRBD1 aligns across 9 bases. The CDR3 consists of 15 residues. In germline, CDR1 is MNHEY, CDR2 SVGAGI. Unmatched junction bases numbered 7, after V lost 6 bases and J lost 3 bases.

Points on this clone: Other DNA sequences within the sample encode an identical CDR3. The chain recombines TRBV30 with TRBJ1-5; 8 bases are shared with TRBD1. Per the germline V gene, CDR1 is GTSNPN and CDR2 is SVGIG (reference sequence). The J segment lost 0 bases and the V segment lost 3 bases, leaving 4 bases of the junction unmatched. The CDR3 loop spans 15 amino acids. CDR3 sequence reads: CAWSKGQASNQPQHF. The CDR3 region has the DNA TGTGCCTGGAGCAAGGGACAGGCTAGCAATCAGCCCCAGCATTTT. The whole variable domain, remainder taken from reference TRBV30 and TRBJ1-5, is SQTIHQWPATLVQPVGSPLSLECTVEGTSNPNLYWYRQAAGRGLQLLFYSVGIGQISSEVPQNLSASRPQDRQFILSSKKLLLSDSGFYLCAWSKGQASNQPQHFGDGTRLSIL.

This clone has only a few counts. The rearrangement links TRBV30 to TRBJ1-3; D unresolved. Trimming removed 1 base from V and 8 bases from J, with 15 bases in between. CDR1 is GTSNPN and CDR2 is SVGIG in the germline V gene (reference sequence). The CDR3 contains 14 residues. The CDR3 DNA reads as TGTGCCTGGAGTGCGACATGGCCTGTGGACACCATATATTTT. Amino acids: CAWSATWPVDTIYF.

The J gene is TRBJ1-5, the V gene TRBV28; D remains ambiguous. CDR1 and CDR2 (germline): MDHEN, SYDVKM. The CDR3 length is 12 residues. V was clipped by 8 bases and J by 2 bases, with 7 bases between them. The CDR3: CASSEGNQPQHF. Here the CDR3 DNA reads TGTGCCAGCTCTGAGGGCAATCAGCCCCAGCATTTT.

This clone was seen only once. This chain joins TRBV30 and TRBJ2-1; TRBD2 agrees at 10 bases. The CDR3 has 14 residues. V shed 7 bases and J 9 bases; nucleotides not matched to a gene: 12. Germline V gene data show CDR1 as GTSNPN and CDR2 as SVGIG (reference sequence). CDR3 amino acids: CASSSGRAGSEQFF. Here the CDR3 DNA reads TGTGCCTCGTCCAGCGGGAGGGCCGGTAGTGAGCAGTTCTTC. Combining the CDR3 with reference TRBV30 and TRBJ2-1 gives the whole variable domain SQTIHQWPATLVQPVGSPLSLECTVEGTSNPNLYWYRQAAGRGLQLLFYSVGIGQISSEVPQNLSASRPQDRQFILSSKKLLLSDSGFYLCASSSGRAGSEQFFGPGTRLTVL.

The rearrangement links TRBV5-4 to TRBJ2-3; 10 bases are a match to TRBD2. The CDR3 sequence is 15 residues long. Per the germline V gene, CDR1 is SGHNT and CDR2 is YYREEE (reference sequence). With V trimmed by 1 base and J by 5 bases, 4 bases remained unmatched. The CDR3 is CASSLISSGGDTQYF. The CDR3 nucleotides read TGTGCCAGCAGCTTGATTTCTAGCGGGGGAGATACGCAGTATTTT.

The chain employs TRBV19 and TRBJ1-5; 7 bases are shared with TRBD1. There are 15 residues in the CDR3. The germline V gene encodes CDR1 LNHDA and CDR2 SQIVND (reference sequence). V was pared by 6 bases and J by 0 bases, with 5 bases of the junction left unmatched. CDR3 residues: CASREGAFSNQPQHF. As DNA, the CDR3 is TGTGCCAGTAGAGAGGGGGCGTTTAGCAATCAGCCCCAGCATTTT.

CDR3 nucleotide sequence: TGTGCCACCAGCAGGGACTATGTGGTCCACGAGCAGTACTTC. This sequence encodes CATSRDYVVHEQYF. The chain joins TRBV15 to TRBJ2-7, with D perhaps matching TRBD2 (6 bases). V was trimmed by 3 bases and J by 5 bases, leaving 14 bases between them. The CDR3 runs 14 residues. Germline V gives CDR1 LNHNV, CDR2 YYDKDF (reference sequence).

V and J are TRBV19 and TRBJ2-5, with D maybe TRBD2 (6 bases). CDR1 LNHDA and CDR2 SQIVND come from the germline V gene (reference sequence). The CDR3 sequence is 13 residues long. The V end lost 3 bases, the J end lost 5 bases, and 10 bases lay between the germline ends. CDR3 residues: CASSMEGRETQYF. The CDR3 DNA reads as TGTGCCAGTAGTATGGAAGGGAGGGAGACCCAGTACTTC.

The CDR3 reads CASSPLQGRGGGANVLTF. In nucleotides, the CDR3 is TGTGCCAGCAGCCCACTACAGGGGCGGGGAGGAGGGGCCAACGTCCTGACTTTC. V and J are TRBV7-6 and TRBJ2-6, with a tentative D call TRBD1 (7 bases). Germline V gene lookup returns CDR1 SGHVS and CDR2 FNYEAQ. V lost 5 bases to trimming and J lost 4 bases, with 21 bases between them. The CDR3 is made up of 18 amino acids.

This clone turned up a few times. V is TRBV30 and J is TRBJ2-1, with TRBD2 matching over 10 bases. V shed 4 bases, J shed 8 bases, and the junction held 14 bases outside the gene matches. The germline gives CDR1 GTSNPN, CDR2 SVGIG (reference sequence). The CDR3 is 16 amino acids. CDR3: CAWKSLGAGGQDEQFF. Written as DNA, the CDR3 is TGTGCCTGGAAATCCCTAGGAGCGGGAGGGCAGGATGAGCAGTTCTTC.

This rearrangement joins TRBV18 to TRBJ1-5; D might be TRBD1 (6 bases). V dropped 6 bases and J dropped 8 bases, with 20 bases sitting between them. The CDR3 extends over 15 amino acids. CDR1 is KGHSH, CDR2 LQKENI, per germline. The CDR3 DNA is TGTGCCAGCTCGATCTCAGATGGGGGCTGGAAGCCCCAGCATTTT. Encoded protein: CASSISDGGWKPQHF. Drawing the rest from reference TRBV18 and TRBJ1-5, the complete variable domain is NAGVMQNPRHLVRRRGQEARLRCSPMKGHSHVYWYRQLPEEGLKFMVYLQKENIIDESGMPKERFSAEFPKEGPSILRIQQVVRGDSAAYFCASSISDGGWKPQHFGDGTRLSIL.

V usage is TRBV2 and J usage is TRBJ2-3, with a weak D call TRBD1 (5 bases). Per the germline V gene, CDR1 is SNHLY and CDR2 is FYNNEI. The CDR3 has 16 amino acids. The ends were cut back, 5 bases at V and 0 bases at J, with 15 bases in the middle. CDR3 coding DNA: TGTGCCAGCAGTTCCTTTGTGGGGCCTAGCACAGATACGCAGTATTTT. It is translated as CASSSFVGPSTDTQYF.

The rearrangement links TRBV19 to TRBJ2-1; 13 nucleotides agree with TRBD2. The CDR3 contains 18 residues. CDR1 is LNHDA, CDR2 SQIVND, per germline (reference sequence). The V and J ends lost 1 base and 4 bases, in that order; junction bases with no gene match: 7. The CDR3 reads CASSIGRRLAGGYNEQFF. CDR3 sequence (DNA): TGTGCCAGTAGTATAGGTCGAAGACTAGCGGGAGGTTACAATGAGCAGTTCTTC.

By share, this clone counts as medium-sized. This chain links TRBV4-3 with TRBJ2-2; TRBD2 matches at 10 bases. Germline CDR1 and CDR2: LGHNA and YSLEER. V was pared by 1 base and J by 6 bases, with 11 bases of the junction left unmatched. This CDR3 contains 18 residues. CDR3 DNA: TGCGCCAGCAGCCAAGCTACAGCGGGGGGGATGTCCGCCGGGGAGCTGTTTTTT. Its translation: CASSQATAGGMSAGELFF.

J is TRBJ2-2 and V is TRBV28; 8 bases map to TRBD1. The CDR3 has 18 residues. Trimming took 3 bases from V and 1 from J; bases not matched to a gene: 10. Germline-derived CDR1 and CDR2 are MDHEN and SYDVKM. CDR3 nucleotide sequence: TGTGCCAGCAGTTTTAATATCGGGACAGGACTGAACACCGGGGAGCTGTTTTTT. Translation: CASSFNIGTGLNTGELFF.

This sequence joins TRBV11-1 and TRBJ2-1; TRBD2 agrees at 9 bases. In germline, CDR1 is SGHAT, CDR2 FQDESV (reference sequence). The CDR3 runs to 12 residues. The CDR3 DNA is TGTGCTAGCGGGAGCTTTTCCAATGAGCAGTTCTTC. The encoded protein is CASGSFSNEQFF.

The chain employs TRBV5-5 and TRBJ2-5, with 8 positions matching TRBD1. V dropped 0 bases and J dropped 2; count of bases not matched to a gene: 6. Per germline, CDR1 SGHKS and CDR2 YYEKEE (reference sequence). The CDR3 contains 16 residues. The CDR3 loop is CASSLAPQGAQETQYF. CDR3 DNA sequence: TGTGCCAGCAGCTTGGCCCCCCAGGGGGCTCAAGAGACCCAGTACTTC.